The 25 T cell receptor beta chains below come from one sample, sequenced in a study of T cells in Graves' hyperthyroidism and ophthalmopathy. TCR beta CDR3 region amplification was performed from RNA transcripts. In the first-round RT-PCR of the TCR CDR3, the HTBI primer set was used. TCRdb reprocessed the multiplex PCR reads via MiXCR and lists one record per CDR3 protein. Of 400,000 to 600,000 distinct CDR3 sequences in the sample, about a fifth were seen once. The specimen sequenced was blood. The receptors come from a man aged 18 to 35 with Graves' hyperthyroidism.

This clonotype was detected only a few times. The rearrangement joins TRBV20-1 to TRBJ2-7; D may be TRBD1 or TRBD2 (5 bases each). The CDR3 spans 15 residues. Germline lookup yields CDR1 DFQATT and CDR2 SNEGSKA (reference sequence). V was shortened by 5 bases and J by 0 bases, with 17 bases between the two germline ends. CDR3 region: CSAPTGPRSSYEQYF. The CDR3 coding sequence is TGCAGTGCTCCCACGGGACCGCGAAGCTCCTACGAGCAGTACTTC.

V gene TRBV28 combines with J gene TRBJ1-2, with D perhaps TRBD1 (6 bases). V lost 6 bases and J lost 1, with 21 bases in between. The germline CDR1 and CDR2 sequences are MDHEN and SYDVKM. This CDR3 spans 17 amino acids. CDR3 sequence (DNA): TGTGCCAGCAGGCAATCAGGGGCGGACTCTGGTAACTATGGCTACACCTTC. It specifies CASRQSGADSGNYGYTF.

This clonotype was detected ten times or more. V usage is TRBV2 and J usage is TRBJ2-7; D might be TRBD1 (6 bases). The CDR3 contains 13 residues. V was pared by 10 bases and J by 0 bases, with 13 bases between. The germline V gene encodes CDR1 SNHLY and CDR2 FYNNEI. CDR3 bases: TGTGCCACCGGACAGATAAGCTCCTACGAGCAGTACTTC. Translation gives CATGQISSYEQYF.

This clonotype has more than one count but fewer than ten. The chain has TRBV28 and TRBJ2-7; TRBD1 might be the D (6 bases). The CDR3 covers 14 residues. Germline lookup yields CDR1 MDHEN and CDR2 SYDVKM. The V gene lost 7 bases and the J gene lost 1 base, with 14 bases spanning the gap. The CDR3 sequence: CASNSGQISYEQYF. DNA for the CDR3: TGTGCCAGCAATTCCGGACAGATTTCCTACGAGCAGTACTTC.

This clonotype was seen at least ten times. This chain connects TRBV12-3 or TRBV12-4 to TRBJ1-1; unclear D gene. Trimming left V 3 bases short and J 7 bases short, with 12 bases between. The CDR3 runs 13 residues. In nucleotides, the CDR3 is TGTGCCAGCAGTTTGCAACGGTTTGGTGAAGCTTTCTTT. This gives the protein CASSLQRFGEAFF.

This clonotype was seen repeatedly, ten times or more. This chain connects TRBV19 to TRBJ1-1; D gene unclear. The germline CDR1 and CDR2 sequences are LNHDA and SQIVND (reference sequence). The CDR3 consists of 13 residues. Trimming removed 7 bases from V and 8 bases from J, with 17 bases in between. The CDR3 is CASTGSLTDEAFF. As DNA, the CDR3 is TGTGCCAGTACGGGCTCGCTTACAGACGAAGCTTTCTTT. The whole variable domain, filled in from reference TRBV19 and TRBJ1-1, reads DGGITQSPKYLFRKEGQNVTLSCEQNLNHDAMYWYRQDPGQGLRLIYYSQIVNDFQKGDIAEGYSVSREKKESFPLTVTSAQKNPTAFYLCASTGSLTDEAFFGQGTRLTVV.

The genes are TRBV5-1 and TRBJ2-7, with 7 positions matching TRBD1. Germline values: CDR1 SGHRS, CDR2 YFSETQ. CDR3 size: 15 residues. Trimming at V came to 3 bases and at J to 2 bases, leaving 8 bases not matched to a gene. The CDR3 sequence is CASSYNTGQAYEQYF. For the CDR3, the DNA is TGCGCCAGCAGCTACAACACCGGACAGGCCTACGAGCAGTACTTC.

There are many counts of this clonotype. The CDR3 here is CASSPGTGNGYTF. CDR3 bases: TGTGCCAGCAGTCCCGGGACAGGGAATGGCTACACCTTC. The gene calls are TRBV2 and TRBJ1-2, with 9 bases aligning to TRBD1. The CDR3 consists of 13 residues. Germline CDR1 and CDR2: SNHLY and FYNNEI. V dropped 5 bases and J dropped 6; count of bases not matched to a gene: 4.

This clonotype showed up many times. CDR3: CAIRNPDGEAFF. Written as DNA, the CDR3 is TGTGCCATCAGAAACCCGGACGGTGAAGCTTTCTTT. The genes are TRBV10-3 and TRBJ1-1; D remains unclear. Germline assignment: CDR1 ENHRY and CDR2 SYGVKD. The CDR3 spans 12 residues. The V and J ends lost 6 bases and 7 bases respectively, with 12 bases between them.

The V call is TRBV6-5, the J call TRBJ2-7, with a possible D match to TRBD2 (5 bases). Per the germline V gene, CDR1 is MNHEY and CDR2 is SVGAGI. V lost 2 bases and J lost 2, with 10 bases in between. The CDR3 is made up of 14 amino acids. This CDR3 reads CASSYSGKAYEQYF. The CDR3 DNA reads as TGTGCCAGCAGTTACAGCGGAAAAGCCTACGAGCAGTACTTC.

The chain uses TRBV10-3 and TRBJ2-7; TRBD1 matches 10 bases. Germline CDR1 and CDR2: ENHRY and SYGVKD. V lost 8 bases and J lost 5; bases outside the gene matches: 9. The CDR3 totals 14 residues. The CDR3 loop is CAIAGGDRGNEQYF. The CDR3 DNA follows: TGTGCCATCGCTGGGGGGGACAGGGGAAACGAGCAGTACTTC.

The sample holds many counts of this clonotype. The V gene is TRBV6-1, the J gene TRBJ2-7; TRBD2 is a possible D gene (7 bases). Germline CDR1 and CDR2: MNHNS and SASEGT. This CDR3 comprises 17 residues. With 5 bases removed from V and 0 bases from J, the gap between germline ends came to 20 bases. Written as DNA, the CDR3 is TGTGCCAGCAGTCCTATCCCGCGGGGGCCCAACTCCTACGAGCAGTACTTC. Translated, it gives CASSPIPRGPNSYEQYF.

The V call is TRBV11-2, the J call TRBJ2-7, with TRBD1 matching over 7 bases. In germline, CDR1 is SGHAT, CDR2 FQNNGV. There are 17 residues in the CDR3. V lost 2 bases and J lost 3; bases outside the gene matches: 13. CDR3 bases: TGTGCCAGCAGCTTACTGAGCTCGGGACAGAATTTCTACGAGCAGTACTTC. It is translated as CASSLLSSGQNFYEQYF.

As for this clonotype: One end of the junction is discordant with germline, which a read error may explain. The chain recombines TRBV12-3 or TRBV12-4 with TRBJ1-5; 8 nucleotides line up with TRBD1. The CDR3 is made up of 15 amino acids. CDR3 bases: TGTGCCAGCAGTTGGGGACAGGCTAGCAATCAGCCTCAGCATTTT. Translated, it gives CASSWGQASNQPQHF.

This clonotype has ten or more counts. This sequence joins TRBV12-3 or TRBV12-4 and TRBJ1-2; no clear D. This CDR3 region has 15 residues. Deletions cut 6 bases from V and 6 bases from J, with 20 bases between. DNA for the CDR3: TGTGCCAGCAGCCCTGACGGCCGAGTTTCGAATGGCTACACCTTC. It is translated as CASSPDGRVSNGYTF.

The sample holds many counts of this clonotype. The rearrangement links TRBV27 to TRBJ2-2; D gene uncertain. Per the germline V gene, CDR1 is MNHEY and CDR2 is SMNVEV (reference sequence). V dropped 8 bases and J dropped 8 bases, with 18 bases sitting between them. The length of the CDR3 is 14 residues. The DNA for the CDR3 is TGTGCCAGCTATACACCAACCTGGGCGGGGGAGCTGTTTTTT. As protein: CASYTPTWAGELFF.

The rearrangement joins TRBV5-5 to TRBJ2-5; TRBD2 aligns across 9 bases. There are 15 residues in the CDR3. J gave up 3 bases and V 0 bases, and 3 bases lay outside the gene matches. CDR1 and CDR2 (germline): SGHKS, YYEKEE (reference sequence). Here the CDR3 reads CASSLGLAVKETQYF. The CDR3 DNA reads TGTGCCAGCAGCTTGGGACTAGCGGTGAAAGAGACCCAGTACTTC.

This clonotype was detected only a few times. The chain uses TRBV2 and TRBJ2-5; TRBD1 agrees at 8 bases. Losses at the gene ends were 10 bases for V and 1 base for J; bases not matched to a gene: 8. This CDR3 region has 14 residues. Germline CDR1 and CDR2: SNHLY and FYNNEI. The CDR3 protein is CAIQTGALQETQYF. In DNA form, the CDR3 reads TGTGCCATCCAGACAGGGGCCCTCCAAGAGACCCAGTACTTC.

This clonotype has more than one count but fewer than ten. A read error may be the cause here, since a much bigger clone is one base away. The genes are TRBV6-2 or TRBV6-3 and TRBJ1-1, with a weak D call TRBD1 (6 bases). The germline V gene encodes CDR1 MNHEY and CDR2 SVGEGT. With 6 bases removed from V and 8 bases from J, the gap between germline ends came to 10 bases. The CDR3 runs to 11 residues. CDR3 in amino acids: CASRKGQEAFF. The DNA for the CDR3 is TGTGCCAGCAGAAAAGGACAGGAAGCTTTCTTT.

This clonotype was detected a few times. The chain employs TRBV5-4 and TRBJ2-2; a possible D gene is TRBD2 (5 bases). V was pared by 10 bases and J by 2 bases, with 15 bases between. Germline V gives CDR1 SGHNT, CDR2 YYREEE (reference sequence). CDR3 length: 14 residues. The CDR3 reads CAAAARPNTGELFF. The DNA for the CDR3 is TGTGCCGCAGCGGCCAGGCCAAACACCGGGGAGCTGTTTTTT. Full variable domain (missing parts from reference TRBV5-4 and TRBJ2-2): ETGVTQSPTHLIKTRGQQVTLRCSSQSGHNTVSWYQQALGQGPQFIFQYYREEENGRGNFPPRFSGLQFPNYSSELNVNALELDDSALYLCAAAARPNTGELFFGEGSRLTVL.

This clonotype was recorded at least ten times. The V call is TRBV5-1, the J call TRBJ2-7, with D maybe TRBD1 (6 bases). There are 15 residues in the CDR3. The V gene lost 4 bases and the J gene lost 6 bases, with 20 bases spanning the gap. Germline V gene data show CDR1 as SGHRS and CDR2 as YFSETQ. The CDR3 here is CASSRTGSKMGEQYF. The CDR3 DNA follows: TGCGCCAGCAGCCGTACAGGGTCTAAGATGGGCGAGCAGTACTTC.

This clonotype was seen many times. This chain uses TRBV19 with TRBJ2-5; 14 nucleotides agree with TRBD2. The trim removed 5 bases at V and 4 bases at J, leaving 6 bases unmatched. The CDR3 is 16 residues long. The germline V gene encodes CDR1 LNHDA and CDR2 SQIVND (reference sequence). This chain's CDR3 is CASSPRTSGGIETQYF. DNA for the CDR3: TGTGCCAGTAGTCCAAGGACTAGCGGGGGGATAGAGACCCAGTACTTC.

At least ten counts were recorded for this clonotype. This chain's CDR3 is CASSYSLESYEQYF. The CDR3 region has the DNA TGTGCCAGCAGTTACTCCCTCGAATCCTACGAGCAGTACTTC. The gene calls are TRBV6-2 or TRBV6-3 and TRBJ2-7, with D hard to call. Between the trimmed V and J ends, which lost 0 bases and 1 base, there was a span of 7 bases. The CDR3 length is 14 residues. CDR1 and CDR2 from the germline V gene are MNHEY and SVGEGT.

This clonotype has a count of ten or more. The CDR3 region is CASSFTGGNTGELFF. The CDR3 DNA follows: TGTGCCAGCAGCTTCACAGGGGGCAACACCGGGGAGCTGTTTTTT. The chain has TRBV7-8 and TRBJ2-2, with 9 nucleotides matching TRBD1. Germline CDR1 and CDR2: SGHVS and FQNEAQ. The length of the CDR3 is 15 residues. Trimming cost V 3 bases and J 2 bases; bases outside gene matches: 1.

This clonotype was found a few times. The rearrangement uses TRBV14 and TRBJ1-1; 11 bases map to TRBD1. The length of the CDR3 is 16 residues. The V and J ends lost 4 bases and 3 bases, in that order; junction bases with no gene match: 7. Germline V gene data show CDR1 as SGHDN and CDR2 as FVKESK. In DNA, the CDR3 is TGTGCCAGCAGCCCACGGGGACAGGGGGAGGACACTGAAGCTTTCTTT. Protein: CASSPRGQGEDTEAFF.